These 10 T cell receptor beta chains share one sample of origin, sequenced in a study of T-cell memory formation after mild COVID-19. TCRdb called the 5' RACE reads again in MiXCR, with one record for every CDR3 protein. This table holds roughly 200,000 distinct CDR3 sequences, just over 9.5% found once. Sequences were obtained from PBMCs or a T cell subset sorted from them (not recorded which). The receptors were sampled from a man between 18 and 29 years old who had mild COVID-19 (a few samples of this study predate the infection). Cell type and time point are not known.

The chain links TRBV30 to TRBJ1-4, with D possibly matching TRBD1 (5 bases). CDR3 size: 13 residues. The V gene lost 2 bases and the J gene lost 7 bases, with 11 bases spanning the gap. Germline V gene sequence: CDR1 GTSNPN, CDR2 SVGIG (reference sequence). The CDR3 region is CAWSRQGSEKLFF. CDR3 nucleotides: TGTGCCTGGAGTCGTCAGGGAAGTGAAAAACTGTTTTTT.

This clonotype was counted a few times. The V call is TRBV6-5, the J call TRBJ1-2; D unresolved. CDR3 length: 12 residues. V shed 6 bases and J shed 3 bases, with 8 bases lying between them. CDR1 is MNHEY, CDR2 SVGAGI, per germline. The CDR3 here is CASSPDDYGYTF. The CDR3 DNA sequence: TGTGCCAGCAGCCCCGACGACTATGGCTACACCTTC.

The sample holds many counts of this clonotype. The chain employs TRBV4-3 and TRBJ2-3; TRBD1 agrees at 9 bases. The trim removed 1 base at V and 5 bases at J, leaving 7 bases unmatched. This CDR3 spans 16 amino acids. Germline V lookup: CDR1 LGHNA, CDR2 YSLEER. The CDR3 spells CASSQATGGRGDTQYF. CDR3 DNA: TGCGCCAGCAGCCAAGCCACAGGGGGCCGTGGAGATACGCAGTATTTT.

In this sample, this clonotype turned up a few times. This chain connects TRBV25-1 to TRBJ2-3; a weak D match, TRBD1 (5 bases). Trimming took 5 bases from V and 1 from J, leaving 16 bases between them. Germline V CDR1 and CDR2: MGHDK, SYGVNS. This CDR3 has 16 residues. The DNA for the CDR3 is TGTGCCAGCAGTAAATCTAAGGGGATTCGCACAGATACGCAGTATTTT. This translates into CASSKSKGIRTDTQYF.

The rearrangement uses TRBV29-1 and TRBJ1-2, with TRBD1 as a possible D gene (5 bases). The germline V gene has CDR1 SQVTM and CDR2 ANQGSEA. This CDR3 region has 11 residues. The V end lost 5 bases, the J end lost 3 bases, and 7 bases lay between the germline ends. The CDR3 DNA is TGCAGCGTTTCCAGGGACTATGGCTACACCTTC. Its translation: CSVSRDYGYTF.

At least ten counts were recorded for this clonotype. The genes are TRBV7-2 and TRBJ2-1, with 7 bases aligning to TRBD1. V lost 0 bases and J lost 2; bases outside the gene matches: 4. CDR1 and CDR2 (germline): SGHTA, FQGNSA. The CDR3 runs 16 residues. CDR3 coding DNA: TGTGCCAGCAGCTTAGCGAGAGACAGGGCCTACAATGAGCAGTTCTTC. It specifies CASSLARDRAYNEQFF.

At least ten counts were recorded for this clonotype. The rearrangement joins TRBV12-3 or TRBV12-4 to TRBJ2-5, with a possible D match to TRBD2 (7 bases). The CDR3 consists of 14 residues. The ends were cut back, 7 bases at V and 4 bases at J, with 16 bases in the middle. This chain's CDR3 is CASTKRGGGETQYF. For the CDR3, the DNA is TGTGCCAGCACCAAGAGGGGGGGAGGAGAGACCCAGTACTTC.

V is TRBV19 and J is TRBJ2-7; D possibly corresponds to TRBD1 (6 bases). Germline assignment: CDR1 LNHDA and CDR2 SQIVND (reference sequence). The V gene lost 8 bases and the J gene lost 4 bases, with 15 bases spanning the gap. CDR3 length: 13 residues. CDR3 sequence (DNA): TGTGCCAGTGGTTTCCGGACAGCGTACGAGCAGTACTTC. As protein: CASGFRTAYEQYF.

This sequence joins TRBV5-1 and TRBJ1-1, with a possible D match to TRBD1 (5 bases). Trimming stripped 6 bases from V and 8 bases from J, with 11 bases between. The CDR3 consists of 11 residues. CDR1 is SGHRS and CDR2 is YFSETQ in the germline V gene. The CDR3 region is CASKQETEAFF. The CDR3 nucleotides read TGCGCCAGCAAACAGGAGACGGAAGCTTTCTTT.

In this sample, this clonotype turned up a few times. This sequence joins TRBV4-3 and TRBJ2-4; no reliable D call. Germline V gene sequence: CDR1 LGHNA, CDR2 YSLEER. The CDR3 is 15 residues long. Trimming left V 0 bases short and J 7 bases short, with 13 bases between. The CDR3 DNA reads TGCGCCAGCAGCCAAGATCTCGGTACCTCGAACATTCAGTACTTC. Amino acid sequence: CASSQDLGTSNIQYF.